This note documents a single T cell receptor beta chain sequence. The antigen remains unidentified. The CDR3 has 15 amino acids. Germline values: CDR1 SGHDT, CDR2 YYEEEE. V lost 4 bases, J lost 6 bases, and 7 bases stayed unmatched. cDNA molecules carried unique molecular identifiers, and template switching added a universal primer site. TCRdb fed the 5' RACE reads into MiXCR, producing one record per CDR3 protein. This sample has 1.5 million to 2 million distinct CDR3 sequences, with about 30% found just once. The data are from a study of identical twins. Study results and limitations: Conclusions were drawn cross-sectionally by statistical analysis, without following the same donors. Reduced insertions were recorded for abundant cord blood beta clonotypes, with no such pattern in memory repertoires.

The clonotype was recovered from a newborn girl in good health. This rearrangement joins TRBV5-6 to TRBJ2-5, with TRBD2 identical over 12 bases. Sequenced sample: cord blood. The CDR3 is CASSDLTSGSQTQYF. The CDR3 region has the DNA TGTGCCAGCAGCGATCTGACTAGCGGGAGTCAGACCCAGTACTTC.